The clone carrying this T cell receptor (beta chain) appeared many times. Antigen: not known. Trimming cost V 4 bases and J 8 bases, with 8 bases left between them. The CDR3 consists of 10 residues. Germline V gene lookup returns CDR1 SQVTM and CDR2 ANQGSEA. This sample is drawn from a study of beta chain features in type 1 diabetes. Overall study findings and caveats: Type 1 diabetes patients had fewer VDJ junction insertions and more deletions. Shortening that was moderate but significant affected the TCRB CDR3s of Type 1 diabetes patients in all four CD4+ subsets.

What was sequenced were expressed TCRB transcripts, since all of the isolated RNA had been reverse transcribed. The repertoire was sequenced with immunoSEQ multiplex PCR; TCRdb's copy has only in-frame clones and lacks some. The data show under 200,000 clones, with roughly 8.1% seen just once and almost 0.65% held by the top ten. The material sequenced was central memory CD4+ T cells from blood. The chain joins TRBV29-1 to TRBJ1-1; D unresolved. The sequence came from a man aged 18 to 30 in good health. CDR3 sequence (DNA): TGCAGCGTTGGTTACAGCGAAGCTTTCTTT. Its translation: CSVGYSEAFF.